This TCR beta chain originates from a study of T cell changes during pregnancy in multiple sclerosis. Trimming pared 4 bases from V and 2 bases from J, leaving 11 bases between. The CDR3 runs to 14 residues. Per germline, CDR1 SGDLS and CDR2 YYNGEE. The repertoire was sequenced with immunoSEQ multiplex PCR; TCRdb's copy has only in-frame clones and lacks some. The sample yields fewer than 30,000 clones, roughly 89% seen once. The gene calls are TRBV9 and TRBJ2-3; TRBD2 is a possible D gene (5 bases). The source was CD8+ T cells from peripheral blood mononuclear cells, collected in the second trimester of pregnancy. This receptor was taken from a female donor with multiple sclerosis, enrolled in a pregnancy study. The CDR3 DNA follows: TGTGCCAGCAGCATTCGGGATTTCACAGATACGCAGTATTTT. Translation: CASSIRDFTDTQYF.